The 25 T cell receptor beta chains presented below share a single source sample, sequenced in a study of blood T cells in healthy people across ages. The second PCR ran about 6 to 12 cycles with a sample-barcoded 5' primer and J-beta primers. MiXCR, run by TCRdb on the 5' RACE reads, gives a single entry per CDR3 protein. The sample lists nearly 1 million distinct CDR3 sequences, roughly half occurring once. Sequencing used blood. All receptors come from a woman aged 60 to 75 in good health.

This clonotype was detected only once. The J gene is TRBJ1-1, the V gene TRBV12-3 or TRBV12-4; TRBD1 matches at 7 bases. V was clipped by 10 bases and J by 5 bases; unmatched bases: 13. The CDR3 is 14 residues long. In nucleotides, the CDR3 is TGTGCCATCTCTCGACAGGGAGGGAAGACTGAAGCTTTCTTT. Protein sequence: CAISRQGGKTEAFF.

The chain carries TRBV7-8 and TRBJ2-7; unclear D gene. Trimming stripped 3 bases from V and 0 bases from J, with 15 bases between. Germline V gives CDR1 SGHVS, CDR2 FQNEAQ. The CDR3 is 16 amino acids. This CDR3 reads CASSFLSSFRSYEQYF. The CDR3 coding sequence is TGTGCCAGCAGCTTTCTCTCATCTTTCCGCTCCTACGAGCAGTACTTC.

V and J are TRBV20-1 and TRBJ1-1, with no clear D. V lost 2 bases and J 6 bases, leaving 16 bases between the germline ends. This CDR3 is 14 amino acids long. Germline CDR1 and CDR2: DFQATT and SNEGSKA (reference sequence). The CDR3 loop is CSARPARAVPEAFF. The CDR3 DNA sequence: TGCAGTGCTAGACCGGCCCGGGCGGTACCTGAAGCTTTCTTT.

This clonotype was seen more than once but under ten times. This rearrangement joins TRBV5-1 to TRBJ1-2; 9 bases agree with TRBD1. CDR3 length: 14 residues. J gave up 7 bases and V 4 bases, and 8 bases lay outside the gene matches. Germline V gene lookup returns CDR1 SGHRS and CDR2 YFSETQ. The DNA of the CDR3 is TGCGCCAGCAGCGCCGGGGACAGGGCTCTTGGCTACACCTTC. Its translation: CASSAGDRALGYTF.

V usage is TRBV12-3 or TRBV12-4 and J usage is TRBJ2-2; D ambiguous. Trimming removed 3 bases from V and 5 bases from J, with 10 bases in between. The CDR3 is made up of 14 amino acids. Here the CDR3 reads CASSFGSRTGELFF. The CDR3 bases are TGTGCCAGCAGTTTTGGCTCCCGTACCGGGGAGCTGTTTTTT.

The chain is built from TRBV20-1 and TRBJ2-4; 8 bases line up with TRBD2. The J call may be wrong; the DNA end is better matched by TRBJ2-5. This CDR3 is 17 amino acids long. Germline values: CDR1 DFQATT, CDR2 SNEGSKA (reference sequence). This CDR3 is CSAKEESAGVYRETQYF. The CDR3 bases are TGCAGTGCTAAGGAGGAGTCAGCGGGGGTCTACCGCGAGACCCAGTACTTC.

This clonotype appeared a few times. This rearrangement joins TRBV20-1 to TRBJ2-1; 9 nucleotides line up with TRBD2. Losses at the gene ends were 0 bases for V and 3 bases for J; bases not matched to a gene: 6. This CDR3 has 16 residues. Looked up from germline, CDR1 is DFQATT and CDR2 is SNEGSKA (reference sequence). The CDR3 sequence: CSARDLASGIYNEQFF. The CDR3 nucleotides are TGCAGTGCTAGAGATTTGGCTAGCGGGATCTACAATGAGCAGTTCTTC.

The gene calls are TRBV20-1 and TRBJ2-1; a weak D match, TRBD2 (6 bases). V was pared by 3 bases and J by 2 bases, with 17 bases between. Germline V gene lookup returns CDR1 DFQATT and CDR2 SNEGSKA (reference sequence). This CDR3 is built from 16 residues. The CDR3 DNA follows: TGCAGTGCTAGTTATGACGGGAGTACTACCTACAATGAGCAGTTCTTC. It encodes CSASYDGSTTYNEQFF.

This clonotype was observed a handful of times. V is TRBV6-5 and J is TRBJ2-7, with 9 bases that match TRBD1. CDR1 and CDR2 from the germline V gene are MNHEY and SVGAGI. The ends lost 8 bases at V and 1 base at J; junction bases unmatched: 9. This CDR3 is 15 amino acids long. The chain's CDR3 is CASRIGGTGSYEQYF. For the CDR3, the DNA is TGTGCCAGCCGAATTGGTGGGACAGGGTCCTACGAGCAGTACTTC.

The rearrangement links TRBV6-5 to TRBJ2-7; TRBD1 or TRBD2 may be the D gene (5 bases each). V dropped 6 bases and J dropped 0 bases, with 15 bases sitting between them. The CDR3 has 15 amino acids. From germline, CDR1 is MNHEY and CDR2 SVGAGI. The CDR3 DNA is TGTGCCAGCAGCTCTACCGGGGCTAGCTCCTACGAGCAGTACTTC. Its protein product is CASSSTGASSYEQYF.

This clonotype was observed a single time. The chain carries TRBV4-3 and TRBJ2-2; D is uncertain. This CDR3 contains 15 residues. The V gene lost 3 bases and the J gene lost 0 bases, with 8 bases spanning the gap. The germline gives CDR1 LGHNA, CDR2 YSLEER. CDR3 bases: TGCGCCAGCAGCCACAAGCTGACGAACACCGGGGAGCTGTTTTTT. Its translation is CASSHKLTNTGELFF.

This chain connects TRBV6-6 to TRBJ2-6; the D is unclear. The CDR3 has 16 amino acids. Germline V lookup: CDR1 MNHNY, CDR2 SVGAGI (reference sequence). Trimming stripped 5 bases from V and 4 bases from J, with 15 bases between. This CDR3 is CASSTFVDSGANVLTF. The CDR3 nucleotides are TGTGCCAGCAGTACCTTTGTCGACTCAGGGGCCAACGTCCTGACTTTC.

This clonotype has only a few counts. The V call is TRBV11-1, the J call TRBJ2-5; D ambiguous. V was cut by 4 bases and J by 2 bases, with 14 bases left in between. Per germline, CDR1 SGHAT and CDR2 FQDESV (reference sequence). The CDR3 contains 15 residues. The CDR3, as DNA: TGTGCCAGCAGCTCGGGCTGGACCTCTCAAGAGACCCAGTACTTC. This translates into CASSSGWTSQETQYF. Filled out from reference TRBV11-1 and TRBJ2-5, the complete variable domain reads EAEVAQSPRYKITEKSQAVAFWCDPISGHATLYWYRQILGQGPELLVQFQDESVVDDSQLPKDRFSAERLKGVDSTLKIQPAELGDSAMYLCASSSGWTSQETQYFGPGTRLLVL.

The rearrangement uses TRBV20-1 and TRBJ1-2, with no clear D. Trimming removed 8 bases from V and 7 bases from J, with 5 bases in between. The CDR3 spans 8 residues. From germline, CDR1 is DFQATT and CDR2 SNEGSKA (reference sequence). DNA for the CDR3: TGCAGTTTAACTGGCTACACCTTC. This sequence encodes CSLTGYTF.

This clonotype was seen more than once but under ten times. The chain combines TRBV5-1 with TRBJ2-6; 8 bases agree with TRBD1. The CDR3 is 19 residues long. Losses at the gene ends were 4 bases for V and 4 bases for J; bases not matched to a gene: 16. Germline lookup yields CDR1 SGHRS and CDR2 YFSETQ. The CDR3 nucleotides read TGCGCCAGCAGCATCGGTACAGGACAGGGTATTTCCGGGGCCAACGTCCTGACTTTC. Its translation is CASSIGTGQGISGANVLTF.

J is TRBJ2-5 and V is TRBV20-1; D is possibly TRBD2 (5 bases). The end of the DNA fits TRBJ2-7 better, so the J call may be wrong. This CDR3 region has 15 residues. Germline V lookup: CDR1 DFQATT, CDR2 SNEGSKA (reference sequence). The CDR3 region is CSARDDGMTTYEQYF. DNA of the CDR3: TGCAGTGCTAGAGATGACGGGATGACAACCTACGAGCAGTACTTC.

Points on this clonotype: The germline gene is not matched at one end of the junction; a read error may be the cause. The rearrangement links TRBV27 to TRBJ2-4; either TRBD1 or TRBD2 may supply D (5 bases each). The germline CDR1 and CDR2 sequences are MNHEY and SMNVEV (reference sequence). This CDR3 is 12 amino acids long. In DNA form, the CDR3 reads TGTGTCAGCAGTTTACGAGGGGACATTCAGTACTTC. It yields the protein CVSSLRGDIQYF.

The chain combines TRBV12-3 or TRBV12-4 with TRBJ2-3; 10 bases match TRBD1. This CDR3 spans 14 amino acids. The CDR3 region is CASQDRGGTDVQYF. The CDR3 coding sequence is TGTGCTTCACAGGACAGGGGGGGCACAGATGTGCAATATTTT.

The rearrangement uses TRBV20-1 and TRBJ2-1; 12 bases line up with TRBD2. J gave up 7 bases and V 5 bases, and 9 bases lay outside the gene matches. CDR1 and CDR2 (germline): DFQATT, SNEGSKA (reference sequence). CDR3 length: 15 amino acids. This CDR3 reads CSAPLTSGSINEQFF. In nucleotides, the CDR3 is TGCAGTGCTCCCTTGACTAGCGGGAGTATAAATGAGCAGTTCTTC.

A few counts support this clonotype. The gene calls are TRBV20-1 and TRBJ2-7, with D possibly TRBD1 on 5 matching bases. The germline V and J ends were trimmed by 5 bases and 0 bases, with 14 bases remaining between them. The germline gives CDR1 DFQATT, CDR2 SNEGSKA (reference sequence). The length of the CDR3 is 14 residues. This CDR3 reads CSAAGLGASYEQYF. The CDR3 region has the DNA TGCAGTGCTGCAGGCCTTGGGGCCTCCTACGAGCAGTACTTC.

CDR3 nucleotide sequence: TGTGCCAGCAGTTTAGGTACTGGCTACACCTTC. This translates into CASSLGTGYTF. The chain joins TRBV12-3 or TRBV12-4 to TRBJ1-2, with D uncertain. The ends were cut back, 1 base at V and 7 bases at J, with 4 bases in the middle. The CDR3 has 11 residues.

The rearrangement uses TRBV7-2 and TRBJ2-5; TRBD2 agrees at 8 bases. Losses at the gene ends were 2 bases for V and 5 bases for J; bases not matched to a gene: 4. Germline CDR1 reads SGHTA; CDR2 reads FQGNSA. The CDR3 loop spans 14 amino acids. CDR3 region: CASSLFGRGETQYF. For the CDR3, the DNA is TGTGCCAGCAGCTTATTCGGGAGGGGGGAGACCCAGTACTTC.

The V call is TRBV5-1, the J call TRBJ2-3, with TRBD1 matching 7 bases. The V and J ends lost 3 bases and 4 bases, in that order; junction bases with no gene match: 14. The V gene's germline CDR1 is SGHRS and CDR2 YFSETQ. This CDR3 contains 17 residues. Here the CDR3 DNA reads TGCGCCAGCAGCTCCCGTTCAGCAGGGGGTAACCCAGATACGCAGTATTTT. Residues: CASSSRSAGGNPDTQYF.

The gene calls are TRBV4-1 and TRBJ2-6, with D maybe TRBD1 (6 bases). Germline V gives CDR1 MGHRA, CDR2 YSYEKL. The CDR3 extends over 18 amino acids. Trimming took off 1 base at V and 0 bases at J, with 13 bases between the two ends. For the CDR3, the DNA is TGCGCCAGCAGCCAAGGGGGGCCCCGTGCCTCTGGGGCCAACGTCCTGACTTTC. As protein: CASSQGGPRASGANVLTF.

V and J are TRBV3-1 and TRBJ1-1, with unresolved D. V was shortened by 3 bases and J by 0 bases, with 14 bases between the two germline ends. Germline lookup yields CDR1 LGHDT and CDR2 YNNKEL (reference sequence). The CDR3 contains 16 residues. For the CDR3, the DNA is TGTGCCAGCAGCCAGACCCAGCTTCGCGTGAACACTGAAGCTTTCTTT. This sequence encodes CASSQTQLRVNTEAFF.